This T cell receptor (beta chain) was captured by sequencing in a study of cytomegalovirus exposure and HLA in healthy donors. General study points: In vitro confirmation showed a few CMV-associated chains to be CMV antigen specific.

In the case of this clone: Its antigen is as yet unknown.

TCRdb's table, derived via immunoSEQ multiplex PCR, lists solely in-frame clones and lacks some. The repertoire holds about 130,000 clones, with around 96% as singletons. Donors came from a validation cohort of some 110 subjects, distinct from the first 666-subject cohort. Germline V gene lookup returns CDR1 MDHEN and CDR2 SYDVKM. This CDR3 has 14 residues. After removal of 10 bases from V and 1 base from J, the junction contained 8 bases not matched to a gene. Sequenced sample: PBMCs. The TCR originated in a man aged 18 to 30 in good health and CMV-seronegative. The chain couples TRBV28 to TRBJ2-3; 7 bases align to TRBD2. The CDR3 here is CATTHTSGTDTQYF. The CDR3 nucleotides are TGTGCCACCACTCACACTAGCGGCACAGATACGCAGTATTTT.